Here is one T cell receptor beta chain with its context. The target antigen is unknown. At the deep level, the assay was run. When replicate PCRs were run on sorted subsets, they used around 200 ng DNA, approximately 27,000 T cell genomes. The table came from immunoSEQ multiplex PCR; TCRdb's copy has only in-frame clones and leaves some out. The repertoire holds fewer than 850,000 clones, with about nine tenths as singletons. This sample was included in a study of shared clonotypes between healthy human individuals. Study-level results: Among the subsets, naive ones generally showed larger estimated richness than memory ones.

This CDR3 has 13 residues. The V gene lost 7 bases and the J gene lost 6 bases, with 18 bases spanning the gap. Germline V gene lookup returns CDR1 SQVTM and CDR2 ANQGSEA. J is TRBJ1-2 and V is TRBV29-1, with D possibly being TRBD1 (6 bases). The sample consisted of memory CD8+ T cells from PBMCs. Subset in this sample: CD45RO+ cells pooled with CCR7-negative TemRA cells. The sequence derives from a man younger than 30 in good health. Some clones in this sample may be carry-over from other donors' samples. In DNA, the CDR3 is TGCAGCGCCGATCCCGGGACACAGAATGGCTACACCTTC. Residues: CSADPGTQNGYTF.